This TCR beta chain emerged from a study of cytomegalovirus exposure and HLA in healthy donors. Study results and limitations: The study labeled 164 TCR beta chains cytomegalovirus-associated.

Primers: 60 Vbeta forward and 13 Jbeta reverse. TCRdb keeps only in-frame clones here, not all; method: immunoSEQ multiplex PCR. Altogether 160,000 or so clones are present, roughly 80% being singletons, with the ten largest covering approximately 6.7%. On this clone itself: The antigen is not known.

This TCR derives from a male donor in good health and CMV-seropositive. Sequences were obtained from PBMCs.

The CDR3 loop is CSVESWGRNTGELFF. Written as DNA, the CDR3 is TGCAGCGTTGAATCATGGGGCCGGAACACCGGGGAGCTGTTTTTT. This chain links TRBV29-1 with TRBJ2-2, with D possibly TRBD1 on 5 matching bases. V lost 2 bases and J 1 base, leaving 11 bases between the germline ends. The CDR3 totals 15 residues. The germline CDR1 and CDR2 sequences are SQVTM and ANQGSEA.